This T cell receptor (beta chain) was captured by sequencing in a study of T-cell reconstitution after alpha-beta-depleted transplantation in children. This clonotype came up many times. CDR3 size: 14 residues. V lost 4 bases and J 0 bases, leaving 8 bases between the germline ends. CDR1 and CDR2 (germline): SGHRS, YFSETQ. This sample's TCRbeta library carried unique molecular identifier barcodes. TCRdb reprocessed the PCR reads with MiXCR, giving one entry per CDR3 protein. The repertoire holds a few hundred thousand distinct CDR3 sequences, approximately 11% seen once, with roughly 6% in the top ten.

This receptor was taken from a human donor who donated a stem cell graft to a child with acute myeloid leukemia. The rearrangement links TRBV5-1 to TRBJ1-3, with a possible D match to TRBD1 (6 bases). This specimen consisted of PBMCs from the stem cell graft donor, obtained from the stem cell graft. In nucleotides, the CDR3 is TGCGCCAGCAGCGAGGACAGCTCTGGAAACACCATATATTTT. The encoded protein is CASSEDSSGNTIYF. Drawing the rest from reference TRBV5-1 and TRBJ1-3, the complete variable domain is KAGVTQTPRYLIKTRGQQVTLSCSPISGHRSVSWYQQTPGQGLQFLFEYFSETQRNKGNFPGRFSGRQFSNSRSEMNVSTLELGDSALYLCASSEDSSGNTIYFGEGSWLTVV.